This entry is about one T cell receptor beta chain. These data are taken from a study of blood T cell repertoires in COVID-19. Study background: T cells, B-cell-depleted T cells, or PBMCs supplied cDNA or gDNA.

V lost 5 bases and J lost 2, with 12 bases in between. The germline CDR1 and CDR2 sequences are SGHTA and FQGNSA. CDR3 length: 14 amino acids. Per the original data handling: Using reference gene primer amplification, nucleated cell counts were estimated. Here immunoSEQ multiplex PCR was the method, and the copy in TCRdb shows in-frame clones only, minus some. V and J calls plus clone size are reproduced from that table; the DNA served to infer D and trimming. The data contain 95,000 to 150,000 clones, approximately 89% of them singletons. In Seattle, patients joined the study during active infection and were tracked longitudinally.

Sequencing used peripheral blood. V is TRBV7-2 and J is TRBJ1-2; no clear D. This clonotype originated in a woman aged 80 or older with COVID-19, enrolled during active disease. This CDR3 reads CASSGRSGNYGYTF. The CDR3 nucleotides are TGTGCCAGCAGCGGACGTTCGGGGAACTATGGCTACACCTTC.